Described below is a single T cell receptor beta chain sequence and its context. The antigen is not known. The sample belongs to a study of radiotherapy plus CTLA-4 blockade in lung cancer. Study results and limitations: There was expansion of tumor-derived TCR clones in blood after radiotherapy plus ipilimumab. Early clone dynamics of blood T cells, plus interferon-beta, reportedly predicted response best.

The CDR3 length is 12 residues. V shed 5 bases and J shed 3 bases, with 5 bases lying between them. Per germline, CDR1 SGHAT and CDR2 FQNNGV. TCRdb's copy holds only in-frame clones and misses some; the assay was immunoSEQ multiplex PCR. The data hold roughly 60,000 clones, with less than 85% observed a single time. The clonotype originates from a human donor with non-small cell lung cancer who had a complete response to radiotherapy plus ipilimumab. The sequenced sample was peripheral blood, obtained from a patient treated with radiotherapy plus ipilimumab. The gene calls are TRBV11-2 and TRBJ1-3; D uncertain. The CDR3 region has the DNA TGTGCCAGCAGCCACAGTGGAAACACCATATATTTT. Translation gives CASSHSGNTIYF. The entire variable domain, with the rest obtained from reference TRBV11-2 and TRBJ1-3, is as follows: EAGVAQSPRYKIIEKRQSVAFWCNPISGHATLYWYQQILGQGPKLLIQFQNNGVVDDSQLPKDRFSAERLKGVDSTLKIQPAKLEDSAVYLCASSHSGNTIYFGEGSWLTVV.